The 26 T cell receptor beta chains below were found in one sample sequenced in a study of cytomegalovirus exposure and HLA in healthy donors. Primers included in the PCR were 60 Vbeta and 13 Jbeta primers. The method was immunoSEQ multiplex PCR; TCRdb's version includes in-frame clones alone and lacks a portion of them. The sample has about 98,000 clones, around 67% seen once. Specimen: PBMCs. These receptors were collected from a male donor in good health and CMV-seronegative.

The genes are TRBV13 and TRBJ2-1; TRBD2 agrees at 10 bases. This CDR3 region has 13 residues. CDR1 and CDR2 (germline): PRHDT, FYEKMQ (reference sequence). The V gene end was trimmed by 5 bases and the J gene end by 7 bases; junction bases not matched to a gene: 2. CDR3 DNA: TGTGCCAGCAGCAAGGGACTAGCGAATGAGCAGTTCTTC. The encoded protein is CASSKGLANEQFF.

The rearrangement joins TRBV27 to TRBJ2-7, with a tentative D call TRBD1 (5 bases). CDR1 is MNHEY, CDR2 SMNVEV, per germline (reference sequence). This CDR3 comprises 15 residues. Between the trimmed V and J ends, which lost 5 bases and 1 base, there was a span of 15 bases. CDR3 region: CASSLWGGRSYEQYF. Here the CDR3 DNA reads TGTGCCAGCAGTCTTTGGGGCGGCCGGTCCTACGAGCAGTACTTC.

V usage is TRBV6-1 and J usage is TRBJ2-6; D not resolved. The CDR3 has 14 residues. Trimming cost V 7 bases and J 0 bases, with 7 bases left between them. Germline V gene data show CDR1 as MNHNS and CDR2 as SASEGT. The CDR3 bases are TGTGCCAGCATCGAGCACTCTGGGGCCAACGTCCTGACTTTC. Protein: CASIEHSGANVLTF.

The gene calls are TRBV30 and TRBJ1-4; D is uncertain. CDR3 length equals 14 residues. V lost 1 base and J 3 bases, leaving 9 bases between the germline ends. CDR1 is GTSNPN, CDR2 SVGIG, per germline (reference sequence). CDR3 coding DNA: TGTGCCTGGAGTGGAGGAGGTTCTAATGAAAAACTGTTTTTT. It translates to CAWSGGGSNEKLFF.

This clone was seen a handful of times. The chain joins TRBV7-9 to TRBJ1-1; D might be TRBD1 (5 bases). CDR1 is SEHNR, CDR2 FQNEAQ, per germline (reference sequence). V gave up 4 bases and J gave up 2 bases, with 14 bases separating them. This CDR3 comprises 15 residues. The DNA for the CDR3 is TGTGCCAGCAGCTACGCCAGGGAGGGAAACACTGAAGCTTTCTTT. Translation: CASSYAREGNTEAFF.

The V gene is TRBV6-5, the J gene TRBJ2-3; D possibly corresponds to TRBD2 (5 bases). Germline assignment: CDR1 MNHEY and CDR2 SVGAGI. This CDR3 is 15 amino acids long. Trimming removed 5 bases at V and 2 bases at J, with 14 bases between. The CDR3 DNA sequence: TGTGCCAGCAGTCCCCCCGGGAAGGCCACAGATACGCAGTATTTT. This encodes CASSPPGKATDTQYF.

V usage is TRBV27 and J usage is TRBJ1-2; weak D call: TRBD1 (6 bases). V shed 1 base and J shed 8 bases, with 11 bases lying between them. The CDR3 runs 13 residues. The germline V gene has CDR1 MNHEY and CDR2 SMNVEV (reference sequence). The CDR3 is CASSLFQGRGYTF. CDR3 in DNA: TGTGCCAGCAGTTTATTTCAGGGGCGGGGCTACACCTTC.

A few counts support this clone. This rearrangement joins TRBV11-2 to TRBJ2-7, with 9 bases lining up with TRBD1. V lost 3 bases and J lost 5; bases outside the gene matches: 8. The CDR3 runs to 15 residues. Germline V gives CDR1 SGHAT, CDR2 FQNNGV. CDR3 amino acids: CASSLATGGYNEQYF. CDR3 sequence (DNA): TGTGCCAGCAGCTTGGCAACAGGGGGCTACAACGAGCAGTACTTC.

The CDR3 DNA sequence: TGTGCCAGCAGTTTGTCGAGAGACACTGAAGCTTTCTTT. Protein: CASSLSRDTEAFF. The chain carries TRBV27 and TRBJ1-1; D call uncertain. CDR3 length: 13 amino acids. Between the trimmed V and J ends, which lost 3 bases and 3 bases, there was a span of 8 bases. Germline CDR1 reads MNHEY; CDR2 reads SMNVEV (reference sequence).

The V gene is TRBV10-3, the J gene TRBJ2-3; D perhaps matches TRBD2 (6 bases). The ends were cut back, 0 bases at V and 4 bases at J, with 11 bases in the middle. The CDR3 length is 15 residues. Germline V gene data show CDR1 as ENHRY and CDR2 as SYGVKD. The CDR3 sequence is CAISESGGAADTQYF. The CDR3 DNA reads TGTGCCATCAGTGAGTCGGGGGGTGCTGCAGATACGCAGTATTTT.

The V call is TRBV1, the J call TRBJ2-2; the table's TRBD1 call for D was not verified on the DNA. TRBV1 is shown as a pseudogene. The CDR3 length is 15 residues. The CDR3 is CTSSQAGQLSGELFF. CDR3 coding DNA: TGCACCAGCAGCCAAGCGGGACAGTTGAGCGGGGAGCTGTTTTTT.

This clone was detected only a few times. The chain joins TRBV18 to TRBJ2-2; the match to TRBD2 covers 8 bases. The J segment lost 1 base and the V segment lost 4 bases, leaving 11 bases of the junction unmatched. This CDR3 is built from 18 residues. The germline CDR1 and CDR2 sequences are KGHSH and LQKENI. CDR3: CASSQYRPGLGNTGELFF. CDR3 nucleotides: TGTGCCAGCTCACAATATCGTCCGGGACTAGGGAACACCGGGGAGCTGTTTTTT.

This clone was picked up a small number of times. The chain has TRBV7-9 and TRBJ2-7; tentatively, D is TRBD1 (5 bases). Germline V gives CDR1 SEHNR, CDR2 FQNEAQ (reference sequence). Trimming cost V 1 base and J 7 bases, with 20 bases left between them. The CDR3 loop spans 16 amino acids. For the CDR3, the DNA is TGTGCCAGCAGCTTAGGTGGGGCCCCCTCTAATCTGGAGCAGTACTTC. Amino acids: CASSLGGAPSNLEQYF.

J is TRBJ1-2 and V is TRBV28; 8 bases are shared with TRBD1. The CDR3 loop spans 14 amino acids. J gave up 2 bases and V 6 bases, and 5 bases lay outside the gene matches. Germline V gives CDR1 MDHEN, CDR2 SYDVKM. The CDR3 is CASSPGTGNYGYTF. The CDR3 DNA reads TGTGCCAGCAGCCCCGGGACAGGCAACTATGGCTACACCTTC.

CDR3 sequence: CASSAGTSNTGELFF. Written as DNA, the CDR3 is TGTGCCAGCAGCGCCGGGACAAGCAACACCGGGGAGCTGTTTTTT. The chain joins TRBV9 to TRBJ2-2; a possible D gene is TRBD1 (6 bases). Germline lookup yields CDR1 SGDLS and CDR2 YYNGEE. This CDR3 spans 15 amino acids. Trimming shortened V by 3 bases and J by 2 bases, and 11 bases separated the two germline ends.

This clone was found a few times. The chain carries TRBV9 and TRBJ2-3; no clear D. V lost 0 bases to trimming and J lost 3 bases, with 8 bases between them. In germline, CDR1 is SGDLS, CDR2 YYNGEE. The CDR3 contains 14 residues. DNA of the CDR3: TGTGCCAGCAGCGTAGAATACGGGACAGATACGCAGTATTTT. Protein: CASSVEYGTDTQYF. Full variable domain (remainder filled in from reference TRBV9 and TRBJ2-3): DSGVTQTPKHLITATGQRVTLRCSPRSGDLSVYWYQQSLDQGLQFLIQYYNGEERAKGNILERFSAQQFPDLHSELNLSSLELGDSALYFCASSVEYGTDTQYFGPGTRLTVL.

This clone came up a few times. The J gene is TRBJ2-1, the V gene TRBV7-9, with D perhaps matching TRBD1 (6 bases). The CDR3 loop spans 15 amino acids. Germline V gene sequence: CDR1 SEHNR, CDR2 FQNEAQ (reference sequence). V lost 3 bases, J lost 5 bases, and 14 bases lay in between. DNA of the CDR3: TGTGCCAGCAGCTTCCTCGGGACAACCAACAATGAGCAGTTCTTC. Residues: CASSFLGTTNNEQFF. Complete variable domain (other parts from reference TRBV7-9 and TRBJ2-1): DTGVSQNPRHKITKRGQNVTFRCDPISEHNRLYWYRQTLGQGPEFLTYFQNEAQLEKSRLLSDRFSAERPKGSFSTLEIQRTEQGDSAMYLCASSFLGTTNNEQFFGPGTRLTVL.

This chain uses TRBV25-1 with TRBJ1-4, with D possibly TRBD1 on 6 matching bases. Germline loops: CDR1 MGHDK, CDR2 SYGVNS. CDR3 length equals 16 residues. The ends were cut back, 0 bases at V and 6 bases at J, with 14 bases in the middle. CDR3 in amino acids: CASSEYGRRGDEKLFF. CDR3 DNA sequence: TGTGCCAGCAGTGAATATGGCCGCAGGGGAGATGAAAAACTGTTTTTT.

The gene calls are TRBV7-8 and TRBJ2-2; no definite D call. Germline V gene data show CDR1 as SGHVS and CDR2 as FQNEAQ. Trimming shortened V by 3 bases and J by 1 base, and 6 bases separated the two germline ends. This CDR3 has 14 amino acids. In nucleotides, the CDR3 is TGTGCCAGCAGCTTGAACTTGAACACCGGGGAGCTGTTTTTT. Translation gives CASSLNLNTGELFF.

The chain carries TRBV5-4 and TRBJ2-1; TRBD2 matches at 14 bases. This CDR3 has 18 residues. After removal of 3 bases from V and 2 bases from J, the junction contained 7 bases not matched to a gene. Germline V gene data show CDR1 as SGHNT and CDR2 as YYREEE (reference sequence). For the CDR3, the DNA is TGTGCCAGCAGCTCGACTAGCGGGAGGGCCAGGACCTACAATGAGCAGTTCTTC. Translation: CASSSTSGRARTYNEQFF.

The chain uses TRBV15 and TRBJ1-4; maybe TRBD1 (6 bases). Germline assignment: CDR1 LNHNV and CDR2 YYDKDF (reference sequence). V gave up 0 bases and J gave up 0 bases, with 11 bases separating them. CDR3 length: 17 residues. CDR3 loop: CATSRDLSGATNEKLFF. As DNA, the CDR3 is TGTGCCACCAGCAGAGACTTATCAGGGGCAACTAATGAAAAACTGTTTTTT.

The rearrangement uses TRBV30 and TRBJ1-5, with 10 bases fitting TRBD1. The CDR3 runs 16 residues. The junction had 11 bases not matched to a gene; V was cut back by 2 bases and J by 7 bases. CDR1 and CDR2 (germline): GTSNPN, SVGIG (reference sequence). The CDR3 spells CAWSPWTGGKFQPQHF. CDR3 bases: TGTGCCTGGAGTCCTTGGACAGGGGGTAAATTCCAGCCCCAGCATTTT.

This chain links TRBV2 with TRBJ1-2; 8 bases fit TRBD1. The CDR3 contains 14 residues. Germline V gene lookup returns CDR1 SNHLY and CDR2 FYNNEI. Germline trimming cut 6 bases from V and 4 bases from J; bases unmatched to any gene: 7. The CDR3 sequence: CASSPRGLVYGYTF. The CDR3 nucleotides read TGTGCCAGCAGCCCCAGGGGGCTTGTCTATGGCTACACCTTC. Full variable domain (outside the CDR3, taken from reference TRBV2 and TRBJ1-2): EPEVTQTPSHQVTQMGQEVILRCVPISNHLYFYWYRQILGQKVEFLVSFYNNEISEKSEIFDDQFSVERPDGSNFTLKIRSTKLEDSAMYFCASSPRGLVYGYTFGSGTRLTVV.

The chain joins TRBV29-1 to TRBJ2-7, with D perhaps TRBD2 (6 bases). The germline V gene has CDR1 SQVTM and CDR2 ANQGSEA. This CDR3 has 14 amino acids. With 5 bases removed from V and 1 base from J, the gap between germline ends came to 15 bases. The CDR3 region has the DNA TGCAGCGTTATCGGGGGAGCCACTTCCTACGAGCAGTACTTC. It specifies CSVIGGATSYEQYF.

The CDR3 reads CTSSRGGETQYF. Written as DNA, the CDR3 is TGCACCAGCAGCCGGGGAGGGGAGACCCAGTACTTC. The rearrangement uses TRBV1 and TRBJ2-5; the D call TRBD2 from the table was never checked on the DNA. TRBV1 is a recognized pseudogene. The CDR3 runs to 12 residues.

The J gene is TRBJ1-4, the V gene TRBV27, with TRBD1 matching over 7 bases. Germline V CDR1 and CDR2: MNHEY, SMNVEV (reference sequence). Trimming at V came to 5 bases and at J to 4 bases, leaving 10 bases not matched to a gene. The CDR3 sequence is 16 residues long. In DNA, the CDR3 is TGTGCCAGCAGTACACTATGGACAGGCTTTAATGAAAAACTGTTTTTT. Translating gives CASSTLWTGFNEKLFF.